This T cell receptor beta chain was found in a study of T cell responses to AZD1222 COVID-19 vaccine. Whole-study findings and limits: CD4 TCRs covered the whole spike, strongest at regions 160-218 and 743-854. Recipients of AZD1222 seropositive at baseline numbered only 5 to 7. Clonal diversity was possibly underestimated, and white British individuals and females predominated among donors. Following two doses of AZD1222, Spike-specific TCR breadth and depth rose.

For this clone: Its antigen is undetermined.

Generated by immunoSEQ multiplex PCR, the TCRdb table keeps only in-frame clones and is missing some. This sample has roughly 150,000 clones, with roughly nine tenths found just once. The CDR3 has 12 amino acids. The V gene lost 3 bases and the J gene lost 3 bases, with 9 bases spanning the gap. CDR1 is DFQATT, CDR2 SNEGSKA, per germline (reference sequence). V and J are TRBV20-1 and TRBJ2-7; TRBD1 might be the D (5 bases). The sequencing here drew on peripheral blood, taken on day 0 of AZD1222 vaccination. This receptor was identified in an adult in good health. The CDR3 region has the DNA TGCAGTGCTAGTTCAGGGATCTACGAGCAGTACTTC. It is translated as CSASSGIYEQYF.